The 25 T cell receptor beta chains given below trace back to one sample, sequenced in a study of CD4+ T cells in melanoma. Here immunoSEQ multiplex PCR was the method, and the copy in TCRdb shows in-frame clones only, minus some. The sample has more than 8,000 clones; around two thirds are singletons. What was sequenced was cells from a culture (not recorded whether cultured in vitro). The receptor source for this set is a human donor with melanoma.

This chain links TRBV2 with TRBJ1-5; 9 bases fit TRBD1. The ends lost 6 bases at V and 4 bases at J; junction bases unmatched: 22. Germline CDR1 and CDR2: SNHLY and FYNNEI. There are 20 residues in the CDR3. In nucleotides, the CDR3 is TGTGCCAGCAGGCTTCTACGGGGGACAGGGCTTAAGGATTGGAATCAGCCCCAGCATTTT. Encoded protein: CASRLLRGTGLKDWNQPQHF.

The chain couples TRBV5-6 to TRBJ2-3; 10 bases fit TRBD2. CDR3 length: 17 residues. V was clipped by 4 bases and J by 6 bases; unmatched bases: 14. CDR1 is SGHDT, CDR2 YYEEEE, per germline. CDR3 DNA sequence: TGTGCCAGCAGCACCTTAAGGAGCGGGGGGGGGTCCGATACGCAGTATTTT. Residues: CASSTLRSGGGSDTQYF.

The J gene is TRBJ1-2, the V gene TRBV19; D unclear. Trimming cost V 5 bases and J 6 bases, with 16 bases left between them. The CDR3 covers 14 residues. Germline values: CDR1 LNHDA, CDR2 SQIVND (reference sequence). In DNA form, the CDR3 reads TGTGCCAGTAGTCTTCCTCAAAAGCTCGATGGCTACACCTTC. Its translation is CASSLPQKLDGYTF.

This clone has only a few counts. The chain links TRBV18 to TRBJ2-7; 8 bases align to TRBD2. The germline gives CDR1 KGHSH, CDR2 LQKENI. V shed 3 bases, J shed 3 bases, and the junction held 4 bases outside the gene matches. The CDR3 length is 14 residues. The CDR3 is CASSPASGLYEQYF. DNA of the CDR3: TGTGCCAGCTCACCGGCTAGCGGGCTCTACGAGCAGTACTTC.

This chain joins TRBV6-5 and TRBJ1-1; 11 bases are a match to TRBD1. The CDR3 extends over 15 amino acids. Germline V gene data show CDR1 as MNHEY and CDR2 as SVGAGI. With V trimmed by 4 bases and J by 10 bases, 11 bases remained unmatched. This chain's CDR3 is CASSSLSRTGGRAFF. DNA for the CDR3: TGTGCCAGCAGTTCGCTATCCCGGACAGGGGGCCGAGCTTTCTTT.

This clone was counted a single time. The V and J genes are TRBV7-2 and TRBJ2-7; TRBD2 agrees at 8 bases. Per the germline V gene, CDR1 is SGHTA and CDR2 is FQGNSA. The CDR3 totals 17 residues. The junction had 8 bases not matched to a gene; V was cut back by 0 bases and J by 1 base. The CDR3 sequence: CASSLAFSGVSSYEQYF. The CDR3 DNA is TGTGCCAGCAGCTTAGCCTTTAGCGGGGTTTCTTCCTACGAGCAGTACTTC.

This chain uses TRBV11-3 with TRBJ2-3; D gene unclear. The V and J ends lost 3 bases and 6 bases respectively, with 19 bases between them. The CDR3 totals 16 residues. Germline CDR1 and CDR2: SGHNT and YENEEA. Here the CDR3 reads CASSFSYGPAADTQYF. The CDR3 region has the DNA TGTGCCAGCAGCTTTTCATACGGACCGGCAGCGGATACGCAGTATTTT.

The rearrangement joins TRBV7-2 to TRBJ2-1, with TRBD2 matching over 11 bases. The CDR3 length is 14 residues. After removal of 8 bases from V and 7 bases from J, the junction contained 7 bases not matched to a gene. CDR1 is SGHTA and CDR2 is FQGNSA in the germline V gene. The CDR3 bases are TGTGCCAGCCGTCGGTCTAGCGGGGGGAATGAGCAGTTCTTC. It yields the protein CASRRSSGGNEQFF. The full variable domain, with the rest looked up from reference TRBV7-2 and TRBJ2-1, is GAGVSQSPSNKVTEKGKDVELRCDPISGHTALYWYRQSLGQGLEFLIYFQGNSAPDKSGLPSDRFSAERTGGSVSTLTIQRTQQEDSAVYLCASRRSSGGNEQFFGPGTRLTVL.

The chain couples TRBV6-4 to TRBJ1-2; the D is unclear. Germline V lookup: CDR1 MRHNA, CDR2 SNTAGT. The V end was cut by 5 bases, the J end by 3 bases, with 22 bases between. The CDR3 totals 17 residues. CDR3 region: CASSQDPLGLAHYGYTF. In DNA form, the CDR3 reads TGTGCCAGCAGTCAGGATCCATTAGGTTTAGCCCACTATGGCTACACCTTC.

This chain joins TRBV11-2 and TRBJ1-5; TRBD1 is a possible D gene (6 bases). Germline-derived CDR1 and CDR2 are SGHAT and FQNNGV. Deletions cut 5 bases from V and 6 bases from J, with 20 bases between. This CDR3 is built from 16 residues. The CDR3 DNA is TGTGCCAGCAGCCTCGGGAGGGAGGGGGATGGTCAGCCCCAGCATTTT. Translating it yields CASSLGREGDGQPQHF.

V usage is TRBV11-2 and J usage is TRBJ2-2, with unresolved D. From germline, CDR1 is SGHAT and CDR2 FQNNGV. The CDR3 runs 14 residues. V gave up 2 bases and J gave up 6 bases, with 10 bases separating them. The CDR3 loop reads CASSLLITAGELFF. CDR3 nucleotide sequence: TGTGCCAGCAGCTTACTCATCACGGCCGGGGAGCTGTTTTTT.

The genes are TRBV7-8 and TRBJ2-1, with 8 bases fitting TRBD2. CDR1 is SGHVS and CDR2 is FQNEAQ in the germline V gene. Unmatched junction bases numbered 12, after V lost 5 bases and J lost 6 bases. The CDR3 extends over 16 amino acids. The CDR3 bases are TGTGCCAGCAGCCCCGGGAGGGCGGCTGTCCCCAATGAGCAGTTCTTC. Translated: CASSPGRAAVPNEQFF.

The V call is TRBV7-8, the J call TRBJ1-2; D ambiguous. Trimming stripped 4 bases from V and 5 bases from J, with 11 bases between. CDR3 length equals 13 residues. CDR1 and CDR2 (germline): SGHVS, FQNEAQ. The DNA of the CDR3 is TGTGCCAGCAGCTCAGGAGATGGATATGGCTACACCTTC. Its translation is CASSSGDGYGYTF.

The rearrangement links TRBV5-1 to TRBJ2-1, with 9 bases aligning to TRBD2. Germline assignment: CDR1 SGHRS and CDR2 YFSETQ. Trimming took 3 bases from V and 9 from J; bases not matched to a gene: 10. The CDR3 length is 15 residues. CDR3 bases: TGCGCCAGCAGCTCCCCCGAGCGGGGGGTCATTGAGCAGTTCTTC. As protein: CASSSPERGVIEQFF.

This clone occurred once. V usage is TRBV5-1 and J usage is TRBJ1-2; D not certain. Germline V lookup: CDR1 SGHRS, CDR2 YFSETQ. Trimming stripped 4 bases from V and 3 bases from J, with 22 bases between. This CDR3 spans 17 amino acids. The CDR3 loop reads CASSPVTPRGSYYGYTF. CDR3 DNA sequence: TGCGCCAGCAGCCCCGTAACCCCCAGAGGCTCCTACTATGGCTACACCTTC.

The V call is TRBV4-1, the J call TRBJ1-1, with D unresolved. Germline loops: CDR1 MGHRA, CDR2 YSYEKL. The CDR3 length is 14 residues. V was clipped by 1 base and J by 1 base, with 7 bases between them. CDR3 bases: TGCGCCAGCAGCCAAGTACTGAAGAACACTGAAGCTTTCTTT. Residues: CASSQVLKNTEAFF.

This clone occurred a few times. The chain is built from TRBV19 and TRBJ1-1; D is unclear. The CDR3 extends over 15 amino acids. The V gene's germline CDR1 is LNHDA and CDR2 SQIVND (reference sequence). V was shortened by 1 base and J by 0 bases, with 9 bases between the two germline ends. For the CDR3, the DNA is TGTGCCAGTAGTATAGGTGGGAGGTTGAACACTGAAGCTTTCTTT. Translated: CASSIGGRLNTEAFF.

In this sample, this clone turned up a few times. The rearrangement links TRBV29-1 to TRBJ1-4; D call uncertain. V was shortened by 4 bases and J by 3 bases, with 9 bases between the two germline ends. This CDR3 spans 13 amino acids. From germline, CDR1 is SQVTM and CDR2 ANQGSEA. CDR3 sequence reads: CSVVGYPNEKLFF. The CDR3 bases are TGCAGCGTTGTCGGGTACCCTAATGAAAAACTGTTTTTT.

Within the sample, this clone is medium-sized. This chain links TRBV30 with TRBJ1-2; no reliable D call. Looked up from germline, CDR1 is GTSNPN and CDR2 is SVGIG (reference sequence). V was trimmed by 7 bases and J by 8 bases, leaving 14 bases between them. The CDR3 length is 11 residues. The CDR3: CASSIGRGYTF. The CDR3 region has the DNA TGTGCCTCCTCGATTGGAAGGGGCTACACCTTC.

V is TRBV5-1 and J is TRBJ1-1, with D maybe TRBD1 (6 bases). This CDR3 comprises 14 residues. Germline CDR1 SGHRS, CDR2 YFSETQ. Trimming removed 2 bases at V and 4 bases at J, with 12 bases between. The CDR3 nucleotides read TGCGCCAGCAGCTTACAGGGTAGGAGCACTGAAGCTTTCTTT. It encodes CASSLQGRSTEAFF. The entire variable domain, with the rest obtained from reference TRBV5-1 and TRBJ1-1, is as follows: KAGVTQTPRYLIKTRGQQVTLSCSPISGHRSVSWYQQTPGQGLQFLFEYFSETQRNKGNFPGRFSGRQFSNSRSEMNVSTLELGDSALYLCASSLQGRSTEAFFGQGTRLTVV.

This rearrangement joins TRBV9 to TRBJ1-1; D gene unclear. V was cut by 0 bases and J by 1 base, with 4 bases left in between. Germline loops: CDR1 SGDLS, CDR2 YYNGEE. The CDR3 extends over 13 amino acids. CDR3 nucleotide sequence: TGTGCCAGCAGCGTAGAGGGGAACACTGAAGCTTTCTTT. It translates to CASSVEGNTEAFF. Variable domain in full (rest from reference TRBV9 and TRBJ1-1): DSGVTQTPKHLITATGQRVTLRCSPRSGDLSVYWYQQSLDQGLQFLIQYYNGEERAKGNILERFSAQQFPDLHSELNLSSLELGDSALYFCASSVEGNTEAFFGQGTRLTVV.

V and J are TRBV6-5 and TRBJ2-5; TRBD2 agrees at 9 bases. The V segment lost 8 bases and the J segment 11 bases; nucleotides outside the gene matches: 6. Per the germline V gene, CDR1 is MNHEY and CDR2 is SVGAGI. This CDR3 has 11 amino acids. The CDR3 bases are TGTGCCAGCCGCGGGGGGGGCCGGCAGTACTTC. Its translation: CASRGGGRQYF.

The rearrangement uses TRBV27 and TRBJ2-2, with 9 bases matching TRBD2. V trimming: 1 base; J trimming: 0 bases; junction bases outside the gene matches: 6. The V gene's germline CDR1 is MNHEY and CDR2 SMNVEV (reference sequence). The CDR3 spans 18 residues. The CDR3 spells CASSLWGSGGPNTGELFF. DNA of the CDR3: TGTGCCAGCAGTTTATGGGGTAGCGGGGGTCCGAACACCGGGGAGCTGTTTTTT.

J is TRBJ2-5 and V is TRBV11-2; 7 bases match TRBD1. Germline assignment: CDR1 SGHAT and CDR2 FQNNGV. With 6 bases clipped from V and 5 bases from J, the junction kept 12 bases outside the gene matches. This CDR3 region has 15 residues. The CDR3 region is CASSRPTGVGETQYF. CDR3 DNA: TGTGCCAGCAGTCGTCCTACAGGGGTTGGGGAGACCCAGTACTTC. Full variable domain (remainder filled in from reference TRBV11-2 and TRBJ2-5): EAGVAQSPRYKIIEKRQSVAFWCNPISGHATLYWYQQILGQGPKLLIQFQNNGVVDDSQLPKDRFSAERLKGVDSTLKIQPAKLEDSAVYLCASSRPTGVGETQYFGPGTRLLVL.

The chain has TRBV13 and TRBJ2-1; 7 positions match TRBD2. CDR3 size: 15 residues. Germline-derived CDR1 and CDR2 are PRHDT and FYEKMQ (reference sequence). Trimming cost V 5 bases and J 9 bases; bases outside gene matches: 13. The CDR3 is CASSTRTRALSEQFF. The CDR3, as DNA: TGTGCCAGCAGCACCCGGACTAGGGCACTCTCTGAGCAGTTCTTC.